This paragraph covers one T cell receptor beta chain sequence. The junction does not match germline at one end; this may be a read error. Here immunoSEQ multiplex PCR was the method, and the copy in TCRdb shows in-frame clones only, minus some. The sample yields about 97,000 clones, 90% seen once. The data derive from a study of T cell changes during pregnancy in multiple sclerosis. The V gene's germline CDR1 is SSHAT and CDR2 FNYEAQ (reference sequence). This CDR3 contains 14 residues. This TCR came from a female donor in good health, enrolled as a control in a pregnancy study. The starting material was peripheral blood, obtained in the second trimester of pregnancy. The rearrangement joins TRBV7-7 to TRBJ2-7; weak D call: TRBD1 (6 bases). The CDR3, as DNA: TGTGCTAGCAGCCCCGGGACATCCCACCGTAGGCAGTACTTC. Encoded protein: CASSPGTSHRRQYF.